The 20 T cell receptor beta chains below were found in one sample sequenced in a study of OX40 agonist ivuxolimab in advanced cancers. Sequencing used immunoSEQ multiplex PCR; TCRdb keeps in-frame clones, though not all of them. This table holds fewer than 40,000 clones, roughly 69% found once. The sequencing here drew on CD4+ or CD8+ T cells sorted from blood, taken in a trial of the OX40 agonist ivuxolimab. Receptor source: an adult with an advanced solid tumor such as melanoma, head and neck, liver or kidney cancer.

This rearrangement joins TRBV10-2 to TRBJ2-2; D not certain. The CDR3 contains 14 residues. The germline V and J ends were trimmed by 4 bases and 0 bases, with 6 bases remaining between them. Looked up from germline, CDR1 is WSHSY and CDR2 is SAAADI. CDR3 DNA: TGCGCCAGCAGTGGTACCACGAACACCGGGGAGCTGTTTTTT. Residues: CASSGTTNTGELFF.

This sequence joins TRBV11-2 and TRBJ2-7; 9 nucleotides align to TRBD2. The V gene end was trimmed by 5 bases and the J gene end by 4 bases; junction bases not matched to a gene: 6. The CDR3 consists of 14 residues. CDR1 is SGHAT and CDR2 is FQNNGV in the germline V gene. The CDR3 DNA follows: TGTGCCAGCAGCACGGGACTAGCTACGTACGAGCAGTACTTC. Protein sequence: CASSTGLATYEQYF.

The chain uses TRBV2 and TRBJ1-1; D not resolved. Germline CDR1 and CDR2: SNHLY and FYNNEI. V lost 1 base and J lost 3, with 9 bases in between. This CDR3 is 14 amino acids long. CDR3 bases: TGTGCCAGCAGTGAAGAGCTGCTATACACTGAAGCTTTCTTT. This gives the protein CASSEELLYTEAFF.

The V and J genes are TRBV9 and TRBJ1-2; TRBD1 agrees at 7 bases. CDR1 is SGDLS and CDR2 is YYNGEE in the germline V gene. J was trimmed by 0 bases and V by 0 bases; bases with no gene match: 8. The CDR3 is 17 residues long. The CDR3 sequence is CASSVETGTDANYGYTF. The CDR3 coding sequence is TGTGCCAGCAGCGTAGAGACCGGGACAGATGCTAACTATGGCTACACCTTC.

The CDR3 nucleotides are TGCGCCAGCAGCCAAGGCAGGGGCCAAGAGACCCAGTACTTC. Its translation is CASSQGRGQETQYF. The chain joins TRBV4-1 to TRBJ2-5, with D possibly TRBD1 on 6 matching bases. Deletions cut 1 base from V and 1 base from J, with 7 bases between. This CDR3 spans 14 amino acids. Germline V lookup: CDR1 MGHRA, CDR2 YSYEKL.

The CDR3 reads CSVEDQGNLRRGYTF. The CDR3 region has the DNA TGCAGCGTTGAAGATCAAGGGAACCTTCGGAGGGGCTACACCTTC. The chain employs TRBV29-1 and TRBJ1-2; D call uncertain. V gave up 0 bases and J gave up 8 bases, with 19 bases separating them. Germline CDR1 SQVTM, CDR2 ANQGSEA. The CDR3 loop spans 15 amino acids.

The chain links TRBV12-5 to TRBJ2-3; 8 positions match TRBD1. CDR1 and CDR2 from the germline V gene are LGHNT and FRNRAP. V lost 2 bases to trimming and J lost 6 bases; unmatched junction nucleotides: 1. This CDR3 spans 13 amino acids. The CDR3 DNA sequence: TGTGCTAGTGGTTTGCAGGGGGCGGATACGCAGTATTTT. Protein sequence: CASGLQGADTQYF.

CDR3 sequence (DNA): TGTGCCAGCAGCTTTCAGGGCCTCATTCCCTATGGCTACACCTTC. This codes for CASSFQGLIPYGYTF. V usage is TRBV7-2 and J usage is TRBJ1-2, with D possibly being TRBD1 (5 bases). Between the trimmed V and J ends, which lost 3 bases and 4 bases, there was a span of 15 bases. The CDR3 length is 15 residues. CDR1 is SGHTA and CDR2 is FQGNSA in the germline V gene.

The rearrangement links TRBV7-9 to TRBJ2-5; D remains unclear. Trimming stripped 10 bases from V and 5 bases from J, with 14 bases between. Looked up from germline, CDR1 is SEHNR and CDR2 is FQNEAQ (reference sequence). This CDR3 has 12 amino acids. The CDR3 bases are TGTGCCAACCAAAGGTCCGGGGAGACCCAGTACTTC. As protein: CANQRSGETQYF. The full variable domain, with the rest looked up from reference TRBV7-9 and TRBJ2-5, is DTGVSQNPRHKITKRGQNVTFRCDPISEHNRLYWYRQTLGQGPEFLTYFQNEAQLEKSRLLSDRFSAERPKGSFSTLEIQRTEQGDSAMYLCANQRSGETQYFGPGTRLLVL.

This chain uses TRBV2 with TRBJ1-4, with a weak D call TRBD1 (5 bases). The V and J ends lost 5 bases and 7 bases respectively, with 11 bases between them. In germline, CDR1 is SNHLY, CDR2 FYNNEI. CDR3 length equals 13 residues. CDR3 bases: TGTGCCAGCAGTACGTGGGGGAGTGAAAAACTGTTTTTT. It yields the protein CASSTWGSEKLFF. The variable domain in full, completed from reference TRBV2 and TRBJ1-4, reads EPEVTQTPSHQVTQMGQEVILRCVPISNHLYFYWYRQILGQKVEFLVSFYNNEISEKSEIFDDQFSVERPDGSNFTLKIRSTKLEDSAMYFCASSTWGSEKLFFGSGTQLSVL.

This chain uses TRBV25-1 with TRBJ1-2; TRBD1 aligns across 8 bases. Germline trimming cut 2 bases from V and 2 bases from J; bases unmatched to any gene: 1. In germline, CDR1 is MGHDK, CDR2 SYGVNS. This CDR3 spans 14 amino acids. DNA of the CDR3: TGTGCCAGCAGTGAAGCAGGGGGCAACTATGGCTACACCTTC. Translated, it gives CASSEAGGNYGYTF.

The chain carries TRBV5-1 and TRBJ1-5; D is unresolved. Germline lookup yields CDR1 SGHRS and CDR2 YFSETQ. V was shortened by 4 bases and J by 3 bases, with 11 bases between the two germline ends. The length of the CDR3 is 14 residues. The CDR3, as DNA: TGCGCCAGCAGCCCGGACGGCCTCAATCAGCCCCAGCATTTT. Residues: CASSPDGLNQPQHF.

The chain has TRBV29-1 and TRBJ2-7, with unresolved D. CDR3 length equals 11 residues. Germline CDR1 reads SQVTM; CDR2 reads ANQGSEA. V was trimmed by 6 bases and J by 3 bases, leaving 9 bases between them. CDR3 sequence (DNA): TGCAGCGTCACATACCTCTACGAGCAGTACTTC. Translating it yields CSVTYLYEQYF.

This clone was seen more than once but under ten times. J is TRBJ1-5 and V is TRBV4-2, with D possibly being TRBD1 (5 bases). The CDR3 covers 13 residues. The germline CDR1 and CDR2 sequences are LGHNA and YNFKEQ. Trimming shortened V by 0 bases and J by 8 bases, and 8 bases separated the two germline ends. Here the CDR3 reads CASSQDMGEPQHF. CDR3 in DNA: TGTGCCAGCAGCCAAGATATGGGGGAGCCCCAGCATTTT.

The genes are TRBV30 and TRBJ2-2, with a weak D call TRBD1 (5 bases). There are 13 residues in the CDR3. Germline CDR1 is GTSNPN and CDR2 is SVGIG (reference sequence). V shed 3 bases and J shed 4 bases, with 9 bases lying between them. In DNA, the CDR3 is TGTGCCTGGAGAAGGGGCCTCACCGGGGAGCTGTTTTTT. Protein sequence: CAWRRGLTGELFF.

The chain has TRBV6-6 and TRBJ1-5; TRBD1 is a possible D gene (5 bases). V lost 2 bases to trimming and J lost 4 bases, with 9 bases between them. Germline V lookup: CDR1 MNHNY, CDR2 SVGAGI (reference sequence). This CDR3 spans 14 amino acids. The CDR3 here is CASSYGGVNQPQHF. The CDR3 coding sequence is TGTGCCAGCAGTTACGGGGGGGTTAATCAGCCCCAGCATTTT.

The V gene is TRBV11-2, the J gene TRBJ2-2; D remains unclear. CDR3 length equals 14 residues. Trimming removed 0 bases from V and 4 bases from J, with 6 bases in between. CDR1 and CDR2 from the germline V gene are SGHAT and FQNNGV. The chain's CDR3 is CASSLEPGTGELFF. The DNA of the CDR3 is TGTGCCAGCAGCTTAGAACCGGGCACCGGGGAGCTGTTTTTT.

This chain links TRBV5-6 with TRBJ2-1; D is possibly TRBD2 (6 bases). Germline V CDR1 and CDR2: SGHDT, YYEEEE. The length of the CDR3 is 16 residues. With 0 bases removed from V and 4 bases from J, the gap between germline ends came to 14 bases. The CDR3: CASSLVGGLQYNEQFF. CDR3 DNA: TGTGCCAGCAGCTTGGTGGGGGGTTTACAGTACAATGAGCAGTTCTTC.

Here the CDR3 DNA reads TGTGCCAGCAGCTTTGGGCCGAGCTATGGCTACACCTTC. Translated, it gives CASSFGPSYGYTF. The genes are TRBV11-2 and TRBJ1-2; D gene uncertain. Per germline, CDR1 SGHAT and CDR2 FQNNGV. The CDR3 sequence is 13 residues long. Trimming left V 3 bases short and J 4 bases short, with 9 bases between.

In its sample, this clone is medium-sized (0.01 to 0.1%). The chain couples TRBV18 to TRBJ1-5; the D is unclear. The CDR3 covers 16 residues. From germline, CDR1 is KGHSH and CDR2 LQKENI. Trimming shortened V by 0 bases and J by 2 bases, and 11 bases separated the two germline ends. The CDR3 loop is CASSPPSGSGNQPQHF. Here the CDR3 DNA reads TGTGCCAGCTCACCACCGTCCGGTTCAGGCAATCAGCCCCAGCATTTT.